The 24 T cell receptor beta chains reported below all come from one sample, sequenced in a study of blood T cells in healthy people across ages. The use of a sample-barcoded 5' primer and a J-beta primer mix characterized a second PCR of roughly 7 to 11 cycles. TCRdb re-called the 5' RACE reads through MiXCR, storing one row per CDR3 protein. The data hold hundreds of thousands of distinct CDR3 sequences, with 40% to 45% observed a single time. Sequencing input: blood. These TCRs come from a man at least 80 years old in good health.

This chain uses TRBV5-8 with TRBJ2-2, with D possibly TRBD2 on 6 matching bases. Germline CDR1 is SGHTS and CDR2 is YDEGEE. Trimming pared 1 base from V and 7 bases from J, leaving 11 bases between. The CDR3 runs to 14 residues. The CDR3 here is CASSLWRVGGELFF. CDR3 DNA: TGTGCCAGCAGCTTGTGGAGGGTTGGCGGGGAGCTGTTTTTT.

The genes are TRBV4-2 and TRBJ2-2; D might be TRBD2 (7 bases). V lost 0 bases, J lost 7 bases, and 21 bases lay in between. This CDR3 is built from 18 residues. Germline CDR1 reads LGHNA; CDR2 reads YNFKEQ. CDR3 nucleotides: TGTGCCAGCAGCCAAGATCGTAAGGGTGCAAGGGGGGGCGGGGAGCTGTTTTTT. Translating gives CASSQDRKGARGGGELFF.

This clonotype turned up a few times. The chain employs TRBV4-3 and TRBJ2-3; the match to TRBD2 covers 9 bases. V lost 0 bases, J lost 1 base, and 2 bases stayed unmatched. Looked up from germline, CDR1 is LGHNA and CDR2 is YSLEER. The CDR3 covers 16 residues. DNA of the CDR3: TGCGCCAGCAGCCAAGATGAGCGGGGGGGCACAGATACGCAGTATTTT. It codes for CASSQDERGGTDTQYF.

The rearrangement joins TRBV6-6 to TRBJ2-5; no reliable D call. Germline V lookup: CDR1 MNHNY, CDR2 SVGAGI (reference sequence). The CDR3 is 11 residues long. V was cut by 2 bases and J by 8 bases, with 6 bases left in between. Here the CDR3 reads CASSYQTTQYF. The CDR3 nucleotides read TGTGCCAGCAGTTACCAAACAACCCAGTACTTC.

The chain carries TRBV12-3 or TRBV12-4 and TRBJ2-2; D perhaps matches TRBD1 (5 bases). With 7 bases removed from V and 0 bases from J, the gap between germline ends came to 9 bases. The CDR3 is 14 amino acids. The CDR3 DNA reads as TGTGCCAGCACCACAGGCTCGAACACCGGGGAGCTGTTTTTT. Translating it yields CASTTGSNTGELFF.

A note on this clonotype: Mismatch with germline at one junction end may stem from a read error. The J gene is TRBJ2-1, the V gene TRBV4-2; TRBD2 agrees at 9 bases. This CDR3 has 15 amino acids. Germline CDR1 and CDR2: LGHNA and YNFKEQ. DNA for the CDR3: TGTGCCGGCAGCCAAGGAATAGCGGGAGTGAATGAGCAGTTCTTC. This encodes CAGSQGIAGVNEQFF.

This clonotype was counted a few times. This rearrangement joins TRBV21-1 to TRBJ2-5; TRBD1 is taken as the D call from the table, unchecked against the DNA. Near its end, the DNA agrees better with TRBJ2-7, so the J call may be wrong. TRBV21-1 is labeled a pseudogene. The CDR3 is 16 residues long. The DNA for the CDR3 is TGTGCCAGCAGCCCCCGGTGGCAGCGTGTCGACCACGAGCAGTACTTC. Translation gives CASSPRWQRVDHEQYF.

To note about this clonotype: Possible read error: a much larger clone is one base away. The chain employs TRBV11-1 and TRBJ2-5; D is possibly TRBD2 (5 bases). Germline loops: CDR1 SGHAT, CDR2 FQDESV (reference sequence). Trimming shortened V by 5 bases and J by 11 bases, and 27 bases separated the two germline ends. This CDR3 region has 16 residues. The CDR3 DNA follows: TGTGCCAGCAGCAGAAGCGGCAGCTATCCTTTCAATGAGCAGTACTTC. It encodes CASSRSGSYPFNEQYF.

This chain links TRBV6-1 with TRBJ1-1, with D unclear. The CDR3 extends over 11 amino acids. The germline gives CDR1 MNHNS, CDR2 SASEGT. Trimming removed 3 bases from V and 8 bases from J, with 7 bases in between. CDR3 region: CASSDKPEAFF. The CDR3 nucleotides are TGTGCCAGCAGTGATAAACCAGAAGCTTTCTTT.

This clonotype has just a few counts. At one end the junction does not follow the germline gene, possibly because of a read error. The J gene is TRBJ2-1, the V gene TRBV7-7; D ambiguous. CDR3 length: 13 amino acids. Germline V gene data show CDR1 as SSHAT and CDR2 as FNYEAQ (reference sequence). In nucleotides, the CDR3 is TGTGCTAGCAGCTTCCCCGGATTCAATGAGCAGTTCTTC. This encodes CASSFPGFNEQFF.

Remarks on this clonotype: A much larger clone is a single base away; this may be a read error. The chain combines TRBV12-3 or TRBV12-4 with TRBJ2-6; weak D call: TRBD2 (6 bases). The CDR3 loop spans 13 amino acids. The CDR3 bases are TGTGCCAGCAGTTATGGCGGGGTCAACGTCCTGACTTTC. Amino acids: CASSYGGVNVLTF.

This clonotype was recorded many times. The chain carries TRBV7-2 and TRBJ1-2, with D perhaps TRBD1 (5 bases). The CDR3 spans 15 residues. Trimming left V 5 bases short and J 1 base short, with 14 bases between. Germline CDR1 is SGHTA and CDR2 is FQGNSA. Here the CDR3 DNA reads TGTGCCAGCAGCCTCCAGTCGGGGGATAACTATGGCTACACCTTC. Its translation is CASSLQSGDNYGYTF.

The gene calls are TRBV20-1 and TRBJ2-7; perhaps TRBD2 as D (5 bases). From germline, CDR1 is DFQATT and CDR2 SNEGSKA (reference sequence). The CDR3 sequence is 11 residues long. V dropped 2 bases and J dropped 6 bases, with 8 bases sitting between them. CDR3 sequence (DNA): TGCAGTGCTAGAAAAGGAGGCGAGCAGTACTTC. It translates to CSARKGGEQYF.

The V gene is TRBV24-1, the J gene TRBJ2-1; weak D call: TRBD2 (6 bases). Germline V CDR1 and CDR2: KGHDR, SFDVKD. This CDR3 is 15 amino acids long. The germline V and J ends were trimmed by 2 bases and 8 bases, with 15 bases remaining between them. The CDR3, as DNA: TGTGCCACCAGTGATTATGCGAGACTAGGAGATGAGCAGTTCTTC. It is translated as CATSDYARLGDEQFF.

The V gene is TRBV28, the J gene TRBJ2-4; D is unclear. This CDR3 has 16 amino acids. The V end was cut by 2 bases, the J end by 7 bases, with 18 bases between. Germline-derived CDR1 and CDR2 are MDHEN and SYDVKM. The CDR3 region is CASSLGQLGRWNIQYF. The CDR3 DNA reads as TGTGCCAGCAGTTTAGGGCAGCTGGGCCGCTGGAACATTCAGTACTTC.

The chain is built from TRBV27 and TRBJ2-1; 8 nucleotides agree with TRBD2. The CDR3 loop spans 16 amino acids. Germline CDR1 MNHEY, CDR2 SMNVEV (reference sequence). V shed 3 bases, J shed 9 bases, and the junction held 13 bases outside the gene matches. CDR3 sequence reads: CASSFVSGGPGCEQFF. CDR3 DNA sequence: TGTGCCAGCAGTTTTGTTTCGGGAGGGCCAGGTTGTGAGCAGTTCTTC.

The V call is TRBV2, the J call TRBJ2-5, with 10 nucleotides matching TRBD2. CDR3 length: 19 residues. After removal of 2 bases from V and 3 bases from J, the junction contained 15 bases not matched to a gene. CDR1 SNHLY and CDR2 FYNNEI come from the germline V gene. CDR3 nucleotides: TGTGCCAGCAGTGAACCCCTCGAGCGGGAGGGCCTAGAAGAAGAGACCCAGTACTTC. This gives the protein CASSEPLEREGLEEETQYF.

This chain uses TRBV6-5 with TRBJ1-2; TRBD1 aligns across 7 bases. This CDR3 is built from 13 residues. In germline, CDR1 is MNHEY, CDR2 SVGAGI. Germline trimming cut 5 bases from V and 7 bases from J; bases unmatched to any gene: 7. CDR3 region: CASSGTVLTGYTF. DNA for the CDR3: TGTGCCAGCAGTGGGACAGTCCTAACTGGCTACACCTTC.

This clonotype showed up just once. This chain joins TRBV29-1 and TRBJ1-4; D gene unclear. Trimming stripped 6 bases from V and 11 bases from J, with 13 bases between. The CDR3 extends over 11 amino acids. Germline lookup yields CDR1 SQVTM and CDR2 ANQGSEA. For the CDR3, the DNA is TGCAGCGTGGGGAAGGGAGCCAAACTGTTTTTT. As protein: CSVGKGAKLFF.

This clonotype was observed a handful of times. The J gene is TRBJ2-3, the V gene TRBV6-5; D may correspond to TRBD1 or TRBD2 (6 bases each). The V gene's germline CDR1 is MNHEY and CDR2 SVGAGI. This CDR3 comprises 15 residues. The V end was cut by 2 bases, the J end by 5 bases, with 14 bases between. The CDR3 DNA reads TGTGCCAGCAGTTACCGTGGGGGGCCGGGAGATACGCAGTATTTT. Protein sequence: CASSYRGGPGDTQYF.

V and J are TRBV5-1 and TRBJ2-1, with D maybe TRBD2 (6 bases). The J call may be incorrect, as the DNA end agrees better with TRBJ2-7. Germline assignment: CDR1 SGHRS and CDR2 YFSETQ. CDR3 size: 15 residues. The CDR3 nucleotides are TGCGCCAGCAGCTTGGGGGCGGGATTGAACAATGAGCAGTACTTC. Translated: CASSLGAGLNNEQYF.

This sequence joins TRBV20-1 and TRBJ2-6; no definite D call. The CDR3 is 12 residues long. Trimming left V 6 bases short and J 0 bases short, with 3 bases between. Germline-derived CDR1 and CDR2 are DFQATT and SNEGSKA (reference sequence). The CDR3 coding sequence is TGCAGTGCGGGCTCTGGGGCCAACGTCCTGACTTTC. Its protein product is CSAGSGANVLTF.

The chain is built from TRBV6-5 and TRBJ2-7, with a tentative D call TRBD2 (6 bases). V lost 2 bases to trimming and J lost 1 base, with 12 bases between them. This CDR3 spans 15 amino acids. CDR1 MNHEY and CDR2 SVGAGI come from the germline V gene. The CDR3 nucleotides are TGTGCCAGCAGTTACACTATCGGGAGTTCCTACGAGCAGTACTTC. It codes for CASSYTIGSSYEQYF.

This sequence joins TRBV6-2 or TRBV6-3 and TRBJ2-1; TRBD1 agrees at 8 bases. CDR1 is MNHEY and CDR2 is SVGEGT in the germline V gene. After removal of 5 bases from V and 8 bases from J, the junction contained 5 bases not matched to a gene. The CDR3 spans 13 residues. The CDR3 bases are TGTGCCAGCAGTCAGGACAGGGCCTATGAGCAGTTCTTC. As protein: CASSQDRAYEQFF.